This TCR beta chain emerged from a study of blood T cell repertoires in COVID-19. At the level of the study: Samples came from the United States, Italy and Spain, spanning acute and convalescent COVID-19. PBMCs, B-cell-depleted T cells, or T cells provided the cDNA or gDNA that made up the material.

The CDR3 length is 20 residues. V lost 9 bases to trimming and J lost 3 bases; unmatched junction nucleotides: 26. The germline CDR1 and CDR2 sequences are SNHLY and FYNNEI. Profiled with immunoSEQ multiplex PCR; TCRdb holds only in-frame clones, not every one. The sample consists of roughly 160,000 clones, 85% to 90% of them appearing once. Recruited during active infection, patients (from Seattle) were subsequently followed longitudinally. The chain recombines TRBV2 with TRBJ1-2; TRBD1 matches 9 bases. The sequencing sample was made of peripheral blood. This sequence originates from a man between 60 and 75 years old with COVID-19, enrolled during active disease. The CDR3 DNA sequence: TGTGCCAGAGGAGGGACATCCCCGGGACAGGGAGCGACTAGGGACTATGGCTACACCTTC. Encoded protein: CARGGTSPGQGATRDYGYTF.